This T cell receptor beta chain was observed in a study of lymphopenia after photon versus proton radiotherapy. Overall study findings and caveats: Relative stability marked proton patients; photon patients lost diversity and naive cells.

Here immunoSEQ multiplex PCR was the method, and the copy in TCRdb shows in-frame clones only, minus some. The sample has about 60,000 clones, approximately 84% seen once. This clone appeared a single time. Its antigen remains unidentified. This CDR3 comprises 15 residues. Germline assignment: CDR1 MDHEN and CDR2 SYDVKM. With 5 bases clipped from V and 8 bases from J, the junction kept 9 bases outside the gene matches. This receptor was obtained from a man in his sixties with pancreatic cancer. The source was peripheral blood, collected from a patient treated with proton-based radiotherapy. The chain joins TRBV28 to TRBJ2-2; TRBD2 agrees at 9 bases. CDR3 protein: CASSPRGSGSGELFF. CDR3 nucleotides: TGTGCCAGCAGTCCCCGAGGTAGCGGGAGTGGGGAGCTGTTTTTT.